This T cell receptor (beta chain) emerged from a study of T cell responses to AZD1222 COVID-19 vaccine. Study findings and constraints: Seropositive AZD1222 recipients at baseline numbered only five to seven.

This CDR3 region has 15 residues. The ends were cut back, 0 bases at V and 8 bases at J, with 16 bases in the middle. Per germline, CDR1 SGHDN and CDR2 FVKESK. Only in-frame clones appear in the TCRdb table, and some are missing; sequencing was by immunoSEQ multiplex PCR. In the table there are 99,000 or so clones, over 90% of which are singletons. Concerning this clone itself: Its antigen is still unknown.

V usage is TRBV14 and J usage is TRBJ1-2; unclear D gene. The sequence was obtained from an adult in good health. The sequenced sample was peripheral blood, obtained on day 0 of AZD1222 vaccination. This CDR3 reads CASSQEDRAPGGYTF. CDR3 in DNA: TGTGCCAGCAGCCAAGAAGACCGGGCTCCCGGAGGCTACACCTTC.